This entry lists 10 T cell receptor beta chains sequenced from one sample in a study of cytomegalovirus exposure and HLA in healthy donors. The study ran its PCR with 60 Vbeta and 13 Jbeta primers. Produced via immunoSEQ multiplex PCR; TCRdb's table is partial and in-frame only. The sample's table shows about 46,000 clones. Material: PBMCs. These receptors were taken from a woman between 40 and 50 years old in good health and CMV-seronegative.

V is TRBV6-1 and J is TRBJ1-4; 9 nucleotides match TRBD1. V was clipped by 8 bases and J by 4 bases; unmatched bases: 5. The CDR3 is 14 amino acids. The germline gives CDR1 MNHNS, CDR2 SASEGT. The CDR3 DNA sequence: TGTGCCAGCTATGGGACAGGGAGTAATGAAAAACTGTTTTTT. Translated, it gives CASYGTGSNEKLFF.

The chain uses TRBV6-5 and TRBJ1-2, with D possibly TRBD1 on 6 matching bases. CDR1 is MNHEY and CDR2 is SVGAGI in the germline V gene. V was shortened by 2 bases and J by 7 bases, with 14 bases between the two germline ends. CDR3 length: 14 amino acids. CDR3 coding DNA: TGTGCCAGCAGTTACGAACAGGGTTTTCGTGGCTACACCTTC. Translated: CASSYEQGFRGYTF.

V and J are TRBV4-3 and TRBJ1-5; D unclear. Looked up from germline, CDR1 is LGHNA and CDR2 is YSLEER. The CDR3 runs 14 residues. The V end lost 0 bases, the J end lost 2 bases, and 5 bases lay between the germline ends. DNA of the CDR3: TGCGCCAGCAGCCAAGAGAGGGGCAATCAGCCCCAGCATTTT. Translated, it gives CASSQERGNQPQHF.

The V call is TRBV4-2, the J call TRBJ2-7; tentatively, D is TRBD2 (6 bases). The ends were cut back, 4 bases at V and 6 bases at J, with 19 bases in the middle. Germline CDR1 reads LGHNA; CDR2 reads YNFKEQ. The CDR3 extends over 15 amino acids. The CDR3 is CASSPRSGGPSEQYF. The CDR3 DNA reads TGTGCCAGCAGCCCGAGGAGTGGAGGGCCCTCCGAGCAGTACTTC.

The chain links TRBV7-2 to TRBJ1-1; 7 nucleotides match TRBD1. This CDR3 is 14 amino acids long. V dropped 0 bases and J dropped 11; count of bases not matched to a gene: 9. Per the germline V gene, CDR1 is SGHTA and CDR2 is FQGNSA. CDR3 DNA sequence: TGTGCCAGCAGCTTAGCGCAAGGGGGCCGGATGGCTTTCTTT. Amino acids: CASSLAQGGRMAFF. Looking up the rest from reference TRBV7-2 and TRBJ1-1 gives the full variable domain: GAGVSQSPSNKVTEKGKDVELRCDPISGHTALYWYRQSLGQGLEFLIYFQGNSAPDKSGLPSDRFSAERTGGSVSTLTIQRTQQEDSAVYLCASSLAQGGRMAFFGQGTRLTVV.

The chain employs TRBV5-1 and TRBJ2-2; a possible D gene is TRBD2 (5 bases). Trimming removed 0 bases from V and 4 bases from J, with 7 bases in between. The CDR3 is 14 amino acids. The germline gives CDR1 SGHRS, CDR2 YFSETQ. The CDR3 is CASSLVGATGELFF. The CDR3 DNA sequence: TGCGCCAGCAGCTTGGTGGGAGCCACCGGGGAGCTGTTTTTT.

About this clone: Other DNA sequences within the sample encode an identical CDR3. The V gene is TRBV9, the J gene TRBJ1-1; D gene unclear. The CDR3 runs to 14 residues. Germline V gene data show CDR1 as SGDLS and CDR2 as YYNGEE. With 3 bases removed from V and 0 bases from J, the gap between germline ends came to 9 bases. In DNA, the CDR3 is TGTGCCAGCAGCGAGACCGGAGTGAACACTGAAGCTTTCTTT. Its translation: CASSETGVNTEAFF.

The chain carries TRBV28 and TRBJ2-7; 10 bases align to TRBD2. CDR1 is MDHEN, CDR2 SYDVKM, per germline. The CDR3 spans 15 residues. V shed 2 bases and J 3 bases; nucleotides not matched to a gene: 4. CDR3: CASSLPRLAGYEQYF. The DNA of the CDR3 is TGTGCCAGCAGTTTACCCCGACTAGCGGGCTACGAGCAGTACTTC.

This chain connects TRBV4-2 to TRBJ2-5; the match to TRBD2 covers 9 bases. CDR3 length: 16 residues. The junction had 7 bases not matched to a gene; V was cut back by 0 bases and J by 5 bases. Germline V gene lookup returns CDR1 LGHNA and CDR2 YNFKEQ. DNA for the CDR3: TGTGCCAGCAGCCAAGATGCGGGAGGGCCCCGGGAGACCCAGTACTTC. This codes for CASSQDAGGPRETQYF.

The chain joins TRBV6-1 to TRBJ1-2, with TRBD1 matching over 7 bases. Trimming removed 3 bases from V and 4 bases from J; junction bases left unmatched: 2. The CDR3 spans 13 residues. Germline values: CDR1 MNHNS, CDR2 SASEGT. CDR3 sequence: CASSEAGGYGYTF. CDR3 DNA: TGTGCCAGCAGTGAGGCAGGGGGCTATGGCTACACCTTC.